This is a list of T cell receptor beta chains from one sample in a study of T cell responses to AZD1222 COVID-19 vaccine. Using immunoSEQ multiplex PCR, the repertoire was profiled, and TCRdb retains in-frame clones only, with some absent. The table has fewer than 90,000 clones, around nine tenths seen once. The material sequenced was peripheral blood, taken 28 days after the second AZD1222 dose. These receptors were taken from an adult who received the AZD1222 COVID-19 vaccine. Both conserved end residues are part of each CDR3. The D gene is left open where the match is weak. Some rows mark clone size as missing; the rest say once, few, many or name a class of expanded clone.

d_call	clone_size	v_call	j_call	cdr3_nt	cdr3_aa
-	once	TRBV7-9	TRBJ2-3	TGTGCCAGCAGTGGTGGTCTGAGCACAGATACGCAGTATTTT	CASSGGLSTDTQYF
-	-	TRBV19	TRBJ2-2	TGTGCCAGTAGTACGGGAGCACCCTACACCGGGGAGCTGTTTTTT	CASSTGAPYTGELFF
-	-	TRBV6-5	TRBJ1-1	TGTGCCAGCAGCCCCGGGACACCTAGGACTGAAGCTTTCTTT	CASSPGTPRTEAFF
TRBD1	-	TRBV5-8	TRBJ2-7	TGTGCCAGCAGAACTGACAGGGAGTACGAGCAGTACTTC	CASRTDREYEQYF
-	-	TRBV18	TRBJ1-1	TGTGCCAGCTCACCATTAGGACCTGAAGCTTTCTTT	CASSPLGPEAFF
-	few	TRBV28	TRBJ1-1	TGTGCCAGCAGTCCCCCAATTTTTGCTGAAGCTTTCTTT	CASSPPIFAEAFF
-	-	TRBV5-4	TRBJ1-1	TGTGCCAGCAGCTTGGACAGGTTCACTGAAGCTTTCTTT	CASSLDRFTEAFF
-	-	TRBV5-1	TRBJ2-7	TGCGCCAGCAGCTTTAGACCGGGAGAGGCCTCCTACGAGCAGTACTTC	CASSFRPGEASYEQYF
-	-	TRBV5-8	TRBJ1-5	TGTGCCAGCAGCTTGGCACAGGTTAATAGCAATCAGCCCCAGCATTTT	CASSLAQVNSNQPQHF
TRBD1	-	TRBV11-3	TRBJ1-1	TGTGCCAGCAGCTTTGGGAGGTTGGGACAGGGAGATTCTGAAGCTTTCTTT	CASSFGRLGQGDSEAFF
TRBD2	-	TRBV11-2	TRBJ2-7	TGTGCCAGCAGCTTAGAACGCGGCGGGAGGCCCTCCTACGAGCAGTACTTC	CASSLERGGRPSYEQYF
TRBD2	-	TRBV4-2	TRBJ2-1	TGTGCCAGCAGCAGTAGCGGGAGGCCCCCTTTGGAGCAGTTCTTC	CASSSSGRPPLEQFF
-	-	TRBV5-6	TRBJ2-1	TGTGCCAGCAGCTTGTTGTGGTACAATGAGCAGTTCTTC	CASSLLWYNEQFF
TRBD1	-	TRBV7-9	TRBJ2-7	TGTGCCAGCAGCTTAGAGTTGAGCAGGGGGTTCTACGAGCAGTACTTC	CASSLELSRGFYEQYF
-	-	TRBV13	TRBJ1-6	TGTGCCAGCAGCTTAGGGCAGGGACTTAATTCACCCCTCCACTTT	CASSLGQGLNSPLHF
TRBD2	-	TRBV5-4	TRBJ2-5	TGTGCCAGCAGCTCCCCGGGAGGGTGGACCCAGTACTTC	CASSSPGGWTQYF
TRBD1	-	TRBV29-1	TRBJ1-1	TGCAGCGTTGACGGCAGGGGGTCTGCTGAAGCTTTCTTT	CSVDGRGSAEAFF
TRBD2	-	TRBV5-1	TRBJ2-1	TGCGCCAGCAGACCTGGGACTAGCGGGACCTCCTACAATGAGCAGTTCTTC	CASRPGTSGTSYNEQFF
-	-	TRBV11-2	TRBJ1-2	TGTGCCAGCAGCCCCCGGCTCCCCTCAGGGGTGGACTATGGCTACACCTTC	CASSPRLPSGVDYGYTF
TRBD2	-	TRBV10-1	TRBJ2-3	TGCGCCAGCAGCGGACTAGCGGGAGGGCCGTTCGTGGCAGATACGCAGTATTTT	CASSGLAGGPFVADTQYF
-	-	TRBV4-1	TRBJ1-2	TGCGCCAGCAGCCAAGAGAGTAGTTCTAACTATGGCTACACCTTC	CASSQESSSNYGYTF
TRBD1	-	TRBV6-1	TRBJ2-7	TGTGCCAGCAGTGAGACGGGACAGGGCTACGAGCAGTACTTC	CASSETGQGYEQYF
TRBD1	-	TRBV18	TRBJ2-1	TGTGCCAGCTCAGCGTTGGGACAGGGGAGTTACAATGAGCAGTTCTTC	CASSALGQGSYNEQFF
TRBD1	-	TRBV28	TRBJ1-1	TGTGCCAGCAGTTGGGGAGGGACAGGGGGGACTGAAGCTTTCTTT	CASSWGGTGGTEAFF
TRBD2	-	TRBV29-1	TRBJ2-3	TGCAGCGTCGCGGGACTAGCGGTGTTCACAGATACGCAGTATTTT	CSVAGLAVFTDTQYF
-	-	TRBV25-1	TRBJ1-1	TGTGCCAGCAGTGCAACAGGAAAACGCGGTGAAGCTTTCTTT	CASSATGKRGEAFF
TRBD1	-	TRBV9	TRBJ2-5	TGTGCCAGCAGCCTCGGGACAGGGAAAGAGACCCAGTACTTC	CASSLGTGKETQYF
-	-	TRBV14	TRBJ2-7	TGTGCCAGCAGCCACCGGGGGCTCAGGGATTACGAGCAGTACTTC	CASSHRGLRDYEQYF
-	-	TRBV15	TRBJ1-2	TGTGCCACCAGCAGAAACCGGGGGGCGAGTGGCTACACCTTC	CATSRNRGASGYTF
-	-	TRBV7-9	TRBJ1-2	TGTGCCAGCAGCCGAGGGAACTATGGCTACACCTTC	CASSRGNYGYTF
-	-	TRBV6-6	TRBJ2-3	TGTGCCAGCAGTTACTCGCGGGGTGCCGGCACAGATACGCAGTATTTT	CASSYSRGAGTDTQYF
-	-	TRBV6-4	TRBJ1-2	TGTGCCAGCAGGGATCTTCCTGGGGAGGGGGTGAGTAACTATGGCTACACCTTC	CASRDLPGEGVSNYGYTF
TRBD2	-	TRBV5-1	TRBJ2-7	TGCGCCAGCAGGCGGGAGAACGAGCAGTACTTC	CASRRENEQYF
-	-	TRBV19	TRBJ2-4	TGTGCCAGTAGTATGATAAGCTTCGGCTCGCCGGGAAACATTCAGTACTTC	CASSMISFGSPGNIQYF
-	-	TRBV6-2/TRBV6-3	TRBJ2-1	TGTGCCAGCAGTTTAACACAGGGCTACAATGAGCAGTTCTTC	CASSLTQGYNEQFF
TRBD2	-	TRBV6-2/TRBV6-3	TRBJ2-1	TGTGCCAGCAGTGCGTCTGGGGCGGGGGTCAATGAGCAGTTCTTC	CASSASGAGVNEQFF
-	-	TRBV6-4	TRBJ2-5	TGTGCCAGCCGTAGCGGTCAAGAGACCCAGTACTTC	CASRSGQETQYF
-	-	TRBV3-1/TRBV3-2	TRBJ1-1	TGTGCCAGCAGCCAGACGGCCACGGGTAAGCAAGCTTTCTTT	CASSQTATGKQAFF
-	-	TRBV11-2	TRBJ1-2	TGTGCCAGCAGCCGGATAGGGCCGTCTGAGGGCTACACCTTC	CASSRIGPSEGYTF
-	-	TRBV19	TRBJ1-2	TGTGCCAGTAGGAGGGACGGCTATGGCTACACCTTC	CASRRDGYGYTF
-	-	TRBV27	TRBJ1-1	TGTGCCAGCAGTTTATCGATCGACACTGAAGCTTTCTTT	CASSLSIDTEAFF
-	-	TRBV18	TRBJ1-1	TGTGCCAGCTCACCCGGGGTCGTCACTGAAGCTTTCTTT	CASSPGVVTEAFF
TRBD1	-	TRBV7-8	TRBJ1-5	TGTGCCAGCAGCTTAGGACGACAGGGTGGCAATCAGCCCCAGCATTTT	CASSLGRQGGNQPQHF
-	-	TRBV19	TRBJ2-3	TGTGCCAGTAGTAGAGGGACACCCACAGATACGCAGTATTTT	CASSRGTPTDTQYF
-	-	TRBV18	TRBJ1-5	TGTGCCAGATCACCCCCCCCGGGGAGCAATCAGCCCCAGCATTTT	CARSPPPGSNQPQHF
-	-	TRBV10-3	TRBJ2-1	TGTGCCATCAGTCCTCCTCCGACTAGTTTGACCGACAATGAGCAGTTCTTC	CAISPPPTSLTDNEQFF
TRBD1	-	TRBV7-3	TRBJ1-6	TGTGCCAGCAGCGAACAGGGGAATTCACCCCTCCACTTT	CASSEQGNSPLHF
TRBD2	-	TRBV19	TRBJ2-4	TGTGCCAGTAGTATTGAGGGACTAGCGTTCCGTGGCATTCAGTACTTC	CASSIEGLAFRGIQYF
TRBD2	-	TRBV5-1	TRBJ2-3	TGCGCCAGCGGGGGAGCGGGAGAACGAGATACGCAGTATTTT	CASGGAGERDTQYF
-	-	TRBV10-1	TRBJ1-1	TGCGCCAGCAGTGATGGAGGGAGGGCGAACACTGAAGCTTTCTTT	CASSDGGRANTEAFF
TRBD1	-	TRBV3-1/TRBV3-2	TRBJ2-3	TGTGCCAGCAGCCCACAGGGGGCAGGCACAGATACGCAGTATTTT	CASSPQGAGTDTQYF
-	-	TRBV4-2	TRBJ1-5	TGTGCCAGCAGCCAAGACTTCCCTAGCAATCAGCCCCAGCATTTT	CASSQDFPSNQPQHF
-	-	TRBV2	TRBJ1-1	TGTGCCAGCAGTGATCGAAGATCTGAAGCTTTCTTT	CASSDRRSEAFF
-	once	TRBV11-2	TRBJ2-7	TGTGCCAGCAGCCCCCAAGGTTACGAGCAGTACTTC	CASSPQGYEQYF
-	-	TRBV21-1	TRBJ2-2	TGTGCCAGCAGCAAAGGACAGAACACCGGGGAGCTGTTTTTT	CASSKGQNTGELFF
-	-	TRBV5-4	TRBJ1-6	TGTGCCAGCAGCTTCGACCGGTTTAATTCACCCCTCCACTTT	CASSFDRFNSPLHF